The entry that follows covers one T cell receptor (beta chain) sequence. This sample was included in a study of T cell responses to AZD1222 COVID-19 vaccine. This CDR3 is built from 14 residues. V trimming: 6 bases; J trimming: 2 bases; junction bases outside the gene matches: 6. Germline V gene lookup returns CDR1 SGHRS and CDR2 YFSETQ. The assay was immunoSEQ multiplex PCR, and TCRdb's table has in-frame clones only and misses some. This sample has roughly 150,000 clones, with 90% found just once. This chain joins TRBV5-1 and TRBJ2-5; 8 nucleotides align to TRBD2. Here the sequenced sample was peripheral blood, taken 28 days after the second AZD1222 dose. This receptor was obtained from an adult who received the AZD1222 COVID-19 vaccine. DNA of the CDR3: TGCGCCAGCAACGGCGGGGGGCAACAAGAGACCCAGTACTTC. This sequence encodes CASNGGGQQETQYF.